This TCR beta chain appears in the sequencing data of a study of blood T cell repertoires in COVID-19. For the study at large: The United States, Italy and Spain were the sources of the acute and convalescent COVID-19 samples. Sample material is recorded as cDNA or gDNA derived from T cells, B-cell-depleted T cells, or PBMCs.

V was trimmed by 3 bases and J by 3 bases, leaving 12 bases between them. The CDR3 is made up of 14 amino acids. Germline V CDR1 and CDR2: KGHSH, LQKENI. In the study's own analysis: Reference gene primer amplification gave estimated nucleated cell counts. Produced via immunoSEQ multiplex PCR; TCRdb's table is partial and in-frame only. V and J calls and clone size follow that table, whereas D and trimming were derived from the DNA. The data hold over 250,000 clones, with about nine tenths observed a single time. V is TRBV18 and J is TRBJ2-7, with TRBD2 as a possible D gene (6 bases). The sample was peripheral blood. The TCR comes from a man in his fifties or sixties who had recovered from COVID-19. CDR3 bases: TGTGCCAGCTCACCTTCTGGGGGGAACTACGAGCAGTACTTC. Its protein is CASSPSGGNYEQYF.